The 23 T cell receptor beta chains reported below all come from one sample, sequenced in a study of blood T cell repertoires in COVID-19. Assay: immunoSEQ multiplex PCR; the TCRdb copy retains only in-frame clones and omits some. Among approximately 100,000 clones listed, about 89% were seen once. The source material was peripheral blood. The receptors here all came from a human donor in a cohort sampled during active COVID-19.

The chain couples TRBV10-2 to TRBJ1-1, with D perhaps TRBD1 (6 bases). Per the germline V gene, CDR1 is WSHSY and CDR2 is SAAADI. This CDR3 spans 12 amino acids. With 8 bases removed from V and 4 bases from J, the gap between germline ends came to 11 bases. The CDR3 is CASGFRGTEAFF. The CDR3 coding sequence is TGCGCCAGCGGATTCAGGGGCACTGAAGCTTTCTTT.

The V and J genes are TRBV6-5 and TRBJ2-7; TRBD1 aligns across 8 bases. This CDR3 is 14 amino acids long. Germline-derived CDR1 and CDR2 are MNHEY and SVGAGI. With V trimmed by 7 bases and J by 7 bases, 12 bases remained unmatched. This chain's CDR3 is CASKFVDREWEQYF. The CDR3 nucleotides read TGTGCCAGCAAATTCGTGGACAGGGAGTGGGAGCAGTACTTC.

This clone was counted once. The chain uses TRBV11-2 and TRBJ2-7; 11 bases are a match to TRBD2. Trimming took 3 bases from V and 4 from J; bases not matched to a gene: 8. The CDR3 is 16 amino acids. Germline assignment: CDR1 SGHAT and CDR2 FQNNGV. The CDR3 reads CASSFFGSGGEYEQYF. In nucleotides, the CDR3 is TGTGCCAGCAGCTTTTTTGGTAGCGGGGGGGAGTACGAGCAGTACTTC.

The gene calls are TRBV29-1 and TRBJ2-3, with D uncertain. The CDR3 spans 13 residues. V gave up 4 bases and J gave up 3 bases, with 11 bases separating them. Germline V lookup: CDR1 SQVTM, CDR2 ANQGSEA. CDR3 bases: TGCAGCGTTGCGGCTAGTCAAACAGATACGCAGTATTTT. It translates to CSVAASQTDTQYF.

The CDR3 here is CASSYGGDIQYF. Written as DNA, the CDR3 is TGTGCCAGCAGTTACGGGGGGGACATTCAGTACTTC. J is TRBJ2-4 and V is TRBV6-6; 7 bases are shared with TRBD2. Germline V lookup: CDR1 MNHNY, CDR2 SVGAGI (reference sequence). V gave up 2 bases and J gave up 8 bases; unmatched junction bases: 0. CDR3 length: 12 residues.

The V gene is TRBV11-3, the J gene TRBJ1-1; possible D gene TRBD1, 6 bases. The ends were cut back, 7 bases at V and 7 bases at J, with 19 bases in the middle. The CDR3 contains 14 residues. The V gene's germline CDR1 is SGHNT and CDR2 YENEEA. The CDR3 spells CASTVTGKTGEAFF. The CDR3 coding sequence is TGTGCCAGCACTGTGACAGGCAAGACCGGTGAAGCTTTCTTT. Combining the CDR3 with reference TRBV11-3 and TRBJ1-1 gives the whole variable domain EAGVVQSPRYKIIEKKQPVAFWCNPISGHNTLYWYLQNLGQGPELLIRYENEEAVDDSQLPKDRFSAERLKGVDSTLKIQPAELGDSAVYLCASTVTGKTGEAFFGQGTRLTVV.

V usage is TRBV4-2 and J usage is TRBJ2-3; 7 nucleotides line up with TRBD1. CDR1 and CDR2 (germline): LGHNA, YNFKEQ. V was clipped by 0 bases and J by 9 bases; unmatched bases: 18. The CDR3 is 18 residues long. CDR3 protein: CASSQDPGGRGYMDTQYF. CDR3 bases: TGTGCCAGCAGCCAAGATCCGGGTGGCAGGGGGTACATGGACACGCAGTATTTT.

The chain couples TRBV5-4 to TRBJ2-1; tentative D call: TRBD1 (6 bases). Germline loops: CDR1 SGHNT, CDR2 YYREEE (reference sequence). Between the trimmed V and J ends, which lost 4 bases and 3 bases, there was a span of 14 bases. The CDR3 loop spans 15 amino acids. The DNA for the CDR3 is TGTGCCAGCAGCCCATCAGGGGTCCTCTACAATGAGCAGTTCTTC. It encodes CASSPSGVLYNEQFF.

This clone showed up just once. The chain joins TRBV30 to TRBJ2-7, with 7 bases matching TRBD1. The CDR3 extends over 11 amino acids. The germline CDR1 and CDR2 sequences are GTSNPN and SVGIG (reference sequence). V lost 5 bases, J lost 2 bases, and 0 bases stayed unmatched. The CDR3 protein is CAWDRAYEQYF. The CDR3 DNA follows: TGTGCCTGGGACAGGGCCTACGAGCAGTACTTC.

The rearrangement joins TRBV5-1 to TRBJ1-1, with 9 bases fitting TRBD1. This CDR3 contains 15 residues. The J segment lost 5 bases and the V segment lost 3 bases, leaving 8 bases of the junction unmatched. CDR1 and CDR2 from the germline V gene are SGHRS and YFSETQ. The CDR3 DNA follows: TGCGCCAGCAGCTCCGTCAACAGGGGGCGGACTGAAGCTTTCTTT. As protein: CASSSVNRGRTEAFF.

This sequence joins TRBV19 and TRBJ1-5, with D unresolved. Deletions cut 5 bases from V and 5 bases from J, with 25 bases between. The germline V gene has CDR1 LNHDA and CDR2 SQIVND (reference sequence). The CDR3 totals 18 residues. The CDR3: CASSSPPFGRRSDQPQHF. CDR3 nucleotides: TGTGCCAGTAGTTCTCCCCCTTTTGGGCGGAGGAGCGATCAGCCCCAGCATTTT.

The chain combines TRBV5-4 with TRBJ2-7, with TRBD1 as a possible D gene (5 bases). V lost 5 bases and J 10 bases, leaving 19 bases between the germline ends. Germline-derived CDR1 and CDR2 are SGHNT and YYREEE (reference sequence). The CDR3 contains 13 residues. CDR3 protein: CASRPDTPGIQYF. CDR3 in DNA: TGTGCCAGCAGACCCGACACCCCAGGGATACAGTACTTC.

This clone has only one observation. The gene calls are TRBV7-6 and TRBJ2-2; TRBD2 aligns across 10 bases. The CDR3 totals 21 residues. Per the germline V gene, CDR1 is SGHVS and CDR2 is FNYEAQ. The V segment lost 1 base and the J segment 5 bases; nucleotides outside the gene matches: 19. The CDR3 protein is CASSLGISGRPWSSRTGELFF. DNA of the CDR3: TGTGCCAGCAGCTTAGGCATTAGCGGGAGGCCTTGGTCATCTCGTACCGGGGAGCTGTTTTTT.

V gene TRBV9 combines with J gene TRBJ2-1, with D possibly matching TRBD2 (5 bases). The ends were cut back, 0 bases at V and 8 bases at J, with 15 bases in the middle. The length of the CDR3 is 15 residues. Germline assignment: CDR1 SGDLS and CDR2 YYNGEE. The CDR3 nucleotides read TGTGCCAGCAGCGTAGCCCCGACCAGGCGGGATGAGCAGTTCTTC. This encodes CASSVAPTRRDEQFF.

This clone appeared a few times. This sequence joins TRBV7-2 and TRBJ2-2; TRBD2 matches at 9 bases. The length of the CDR3 is 15 residues. J was trimmed by 5 bases and V by 3 bases; bases with no gene match: 4. Germline CDR1 SGHTA, CDR2 FQGNSA. The chain's CDR3 is CASSFSGGGTGELFF. The CDR3 region has the DNA TGTGCCAGCAGCTTTAGCGGGGGAGGGACCGGGGAGCTGTTTTTT. Combining the CDR3 with reference TRBV7-2 and TRBJ2-2 gives the whole variable domain GAGVSQSPSNKVTEKGKDVELRCDPISGHTALYWYRQSLGQGLEFLIYFQGNSAPDKSGLPSDRFSAERTGGSVSTLTIQRTQQEDSAVYLCASSFSGGGTGELFFGEGSRLTVL.

V and J are TRBV3-1 (or the pseudogene TRBV3-2) and TRBJ1-2, with D unresolved. Germline CDR1 LGHDT, CDR2 YNNKEL (reference sequence). The CDR3 totals 11 residues. Trimming removed 5 bases from V and 5 bases from J, with 6 bases in between. The CDR3 DNA is TGTGCCAGCAGCTACAGTTATGGCTACACCTTC. This encodes CASSYSYGYTF.

The chain combines TRBV4-1 with TRBJ1-2; possible D gene TRBD1, 6 bases. Germline loops: CDR1 MGHRA, CDR2 YSYEKL. The V end was cut by 2 bases, the J end by 2 bases, with 12 bases between. The CDR3 has 15 amino acids. The DNA of the CDR3 is TGCGCCAGCAGCCAAATCCAGGGGACGAACTATGGCTACACCTTC. As protein: CASSQIQGTNYGYTF.

V gene TRBV7-2 combines with J gene TRBJ2-5; 10 bases are shared with TRBD2. The germline V gene has CDR1 SGHTA and CDR2 FQGNSA. The junction had 3 bases not matched to a gene; V was cut back by 4 bases and J by 4 bases. There are 14 residues in the CDR3. The CDR3 is CASSWRTSGETQYF. CDR3 in DNA: TGTGCCAGCAGCTGGCGGACTAGCGGAGAGACCCAGTACTTC.

The chain has TRBV27 and TRBJ2-5, with D perhaps TRBD1 (5 bases). V lost 7 bases and J 4 bases, leaving 19 bases between the germline ends. The CDR3 sequence is 15 residues long. Germline assignment: CDR1 MNHEY and CDR2 SMNVEV (reference sequence). Here the CDR3 DNA reads TGTGCCAGCATGTGGGCAGGGTCGTCTCTAGAGACCCAGTACTTC. Protein sequence: CASMWAGSSLETQYF.

The table lists this clone with a count of one. The rearrangement links TRBV6-6 to TRBJ2-7; D uncertain. CDR1 and CDR2 (germline): MNHNY, SVGAGI (reference sequence). Trimming removed 2 bases from V and 2 bases from J, with 13 bases in between. CDR3 length: 15 residues. In nucleotides, the CDR3 is TGTGCCAGCAGTTACGAGGCCACCTGGGCCTACGAGCAGTACTTC. This codes for CASSYEATWAYEQYF.

This clone was observed a single time. The chain combines TRBV7-9 with TRBJ1-2, with 7 bases lining up with TRBD1. Per the germline V gene, CDR1 is SEHNR and CDR2 is FQNEAQ (reference sequence). V dropped 8 bases and J dropped 8; count of bases not matched to a gene: 11. The length of the CDR3 is 13 residues. This CDR3 reads CASPHDRVDGYTF. DNA for the CDR3: TGTGCCAGCCCCCACGACAGGGTGGACGGCTACACCTTC.

The rearrangement uses TRBV3-1 (or the pseudogene TRBV3-2) and TRBJ2-7; D not certain. V lost 1 base and J 9 bases, leaving 16 bases between the germline ends. The CDR3 is 14 amino acids. Germline V gives CDR1 LGHDT, CDR2 YNNKEL (reference sequence). The CDR3 sequence is CASSQGVSTMGQYF. In DNA form, the CDR3 reads TGTGCCAGCAGCCAAGGGGTTAGCACCATGGGGCAGTACTTC.

The gene calls are TRBV21-1 and TRBJ1-1; no DNA check was done on the table's D call, TRBD1. TRBV21-1 is recorded as a pseudogene. CDR3 length: 13 amino acids. The chain's CDR3 is CASSKGPGLKAFF. In DNA form, the CDR3 reads TGTGCCAGCAGCAAGGGGCCGGGTCTGAAAGCTTTCTTT.